The present TCR beta chain was sequenced within a study of early T cells in non-severe SARS-CoV-2 infection. In this sample, this clonotype turned up many times. Its antigen is as yet unknown. V was pared by 2 bases and J by 8 bases, with 17 bases between. The CDR3 extends over 15 amino acids. Germline values: CDR1 SGHDT, CDR2 YYEEEE. Study-wide points: The VDJdb matching leaned toward anti-spike CD8 responses and overlooked private and CD4 specificities.

MiXCR, run by TCRdb on the 5' RACE reads, gives a single entry per CDR3 protein. The data show about 50,000 distinct CDR3 sequences, with almost 9.5% seen just once and under 15% held by the top ten. The sample taken for sequencing was whole blood. The clonotype was recovered from an adult who was a healthcare worker with PCR-confirmed SARS-CoV-2 infection or an uninfected control (not recorded which). The chain employs TRBV5-6 and TRBJ2-1; D is undetermined. The CDR3 sequence: CASSFLDVLGDEQFF. CDR3 coding DNA: TGTGCCAGCAGCTTTCTTGACGTTCTAGGCGATGAGCAGTTCTTC.